This TCR beta chain was obtained from a study of T-cell memory formation after mild COVID-19. The wider study: Largely donor-specific sequence clusters came from a couple of donors.

Study results and caveats: A second wave expanding day 15 to 37 was CD4+-biased; contracting clones were balanced.

As regards this clonotype: The antigen is unknown.

TCRdb reprocessed the 5' RACE reads with MiXCR, giving one entry per CDR3 protein. The table lists 170,000 or so distinct CDR3 sequences, over 20% of them singletons. This CDR3 has 15 residues. Trimming removed 0 bases from V and 0 bases from J, with 8 bases in between. CDR1 SGDLS and CDR2 YYNGEE come from the germline V gene. The origin of this receptor is an adult woman who had mild COVID-19 (a few samples of this study predate the infection). Cell type and time point are not known. The sample consisted of PBMCs or a T cell subset sorted from them (not recorded which). This chain links TRBV9 with TRBJ2-3; TRBD1 is a possible D gene (5 bases). This CDR3 reads CASSVEGFSTDTQYF. In nucleotides, the CDR3 is TGTGCCAGCAGCGTAGAGGGGTTTAGCACAGATACGCAGTATTTT.